This T cell receptor (beta chain) was sequenced for a study of blood T cell repertoires in COVID-19. Study in general: COVID-19 samples from acute and convalescent phases originated in the United States, Italy and Spain.

CDR3 size: 14 residues. Germline lookup yields CDR1 MGHDK and CDR2 SYGVNS. With 4 bases removed from V and 5 bases from J, the gap between germline ends came to 14 bases. Original processing methods: For nucleated cells, counts were estimated from reference gene primer amplification. Repertoires were generated with immunoSEQ multiplex PCR, while TCRdb's copy carries only in-frame clones and drops some. For V, J and clone size, that table is used; D and trimming come from the DNA. The table records about 200,000 clones, more than 85% of them present only once. The receptor comes from a man in his sixties with acute or convalescent COVID-19. Sequences were obtained from peripheral blood. The V call is TRBV25-1, the J call TRBJ1-1; maybe TRBD1 (6 bases). The DNA for the CDR3 is TGTGCCAGCAGTGGGGGGGGGCTGGGAACTGAAGCTTTCTTT. It yields the protein CASSGGGLGTEAFF.